This T cell receptor beta chain is drawn from a study of technical replicates of blood from several donors. This table comes from immunoSEQ multiplex PCR, and its TCRdb copy is limited to in-frame clones, with some not included. The sample includes tens of thousands of clones, roughly 90% of them seen just once. Trimming cost V 6 bases and J 2 bases, with 11 bases left between them. Germline assignment: CDR1 SNHLY and CDR2 FYNNEI. The CDR3 is made up of 13 amino acids. V usage is TRBV2 and J usage is TRBJ2-7; D possibly corresponds to TRBD2 (6 bases). The origin of this receptor is a human donor in good health. Some clones in this sample may be carry-over from other donors' samples. The specimen sequenced was PBMCs. This CDR3 reads CASSRDLAYEQYF. The CDR3 DNA is TGTGCCAGCAGCCGGGACTTAGCCTACGAGCAGTACTTC.